These T cell receptor beta chains were read from a single sample in a study of OX40 agonist ivuxolimab in advanced cancers. Libraries were prepared by immunoSEQ multiplex PCR; TCRdb keeps only in-frame clonotypes and omits some of them. The sample consists of some 50,000 clones, roughly four fifths of them appearing once. Sequenced material: CD4+ or CD8+ T cells sorted from blood, taken in a trial of the OX40 agonist ivuxolimab. All receptors derive from an adult with an advanced solid tumor such as melanoma, head and neck, liver or kidney cancer. Each CDR3 is given with its conserved first and last residue. Each record gives: clone size, V gene, J gene, D gene, CDR3 protein, CDR3 DNA. D genes are given only for firm matches. A clone size is listed for some rows: how often the clone was seen (once, few, many), or a class if it is expanded.

clone size: NA
V gene: TRBV5-1
J gene: TRBJ2-3
D gene: TRBD2
CDR3 protein: CASSWRTSGGASDTQYF
CDR3 DNA: TGCGCCAGCAGCTGGAGGACTAGCGGGGGGGCCAGCGATACGCAGTATTTT

clone size: NA
V gene: TRBV5-4
J gene: TRBJ2-7
D gene: TRBD2
CDR3 protein: CASSRVAGGRSEQYF
CDR3 DNA: TGTGCCAGCAGCCGGGTAGCGGGGGGGCGCAGCGAGCAGTACTTC

clone size: NA
V gene: TRBV11-3
J gene: TRBJ2-5
D gene: NA
CDR3 protein: CASSLQAGAQETQYF
CDR3 DNA: TGTGCCAGCAGCTTACAGGCGGGGGCCCAAGAGACCCAGTACTTC

clone size: NA
V gene: TRBV11-2
J gene: TRBJ2-5
D gene: NA
CDR3 protein: CASSLGSQETQYF
CDR3 DNA: TGTGCCAGCAGCTTAGGGAGCCAAGAGACCCAGTACTTC

clone size: NA
V gene: TRBV18
J gene: TRBJ2-6
D gene: TRBD1
CDR3 protein: CASSPSLRTGVSGTNVLTF
CDR3 DNA: TGTGCCAGCTCACCGAGTTTACGGACAGGGGTCTCTGGGACCAACGTCCTGACTTTC

clone size: NA
V gene: TRBV2
J gene: TRBJ1-2
D gene: NA
CDR3 protein: CASIGPPAGYTF
CDR3 DNA: TGTGCCAGCATAGGCCCTCCCGCTGGCTACACCTTC

clone size: NA
V gene: TRBV2
J gene: TRBJ2-2
D gene: NA
CDR3 protein: CASKQEYTGELFF
CDR3 DNA: TGTGCCAGCAAGCAGGAGTACACCGGGGAGCTGTTTTTT

clone size: NA
V gene: TRBV19
J gene: TRBJ1-5
D gene: NA
CDR3 protein: CASRRGGQPQHF
CDR3 DNA: TGTGCCAGTCGGCGGGGCGGTCAGCCCCAGCATTTT

clone size: NA
V gene: TRBV29-1
J gene: TRBJ2-7
D gene: TRBD1
CDR3 protein: CSVGTGEGYEQYF
CDR3 DNA: TGCAGCGTTGGGACAGGGGAGGGCTACGAGCAGTACTTC

clone size: NA
V gene: TRBV19
J gene: TRBJ2-1
D gene: TRBD1
CDR3 protein: CASSRQGTYNEQFF
CDR3 DNA: TGTGCCAGTAGTCGACAGGGGACCTACAATGAGCAGTTCTTC

clone size: NA
V gene: TRBV6-1
J gene: TRBJ2-1
D gene: NA
CDR3 protein: CASSGGTGINEQFF
CDR3 DNA: TGTGCCAGCAGTGGCGGAACAGGGATCAATGAGCAGTTCTTC

clone size: NA
V gene: TRBV19
J gene: TRBJ1-5
D gene: TRBD1
CDR3 protein: CASSMGTDLNQPQHF
CDR3 DNA: TGTGCCAGTAGTATGGGGACAGACCTGAATCAGCCCCAGCATTTT

clone size: NA
V gene: TRBV5-1
J gene: TRBJ2-1
D gene: NA
CDR3 protein: CASSGVSGRNEQFF
CDR3 DNA: TGCGCCAGCAGCGGGGTCTCGGGGCGGAATGAGCAGTTCTTC

clone size: NA
V gene: TRBV5-4
J gene: TRBJ1-6
D gene: NA
CDR3 protein: CASSLGPGQNSPLHF
CDR3 DNA: TGTGCCAGCAGCTTGGGACCGGGCCAAAATTCACCCCTCCACTTT

clone size: NA
V gene: TRBV7-9
J gene: TRBJ1-4
D gene: NA
CDR3 protein: CASSLGYSHEKLFF
CDR3 DNA: TGTGCCAGCAGCTTAGGGTACAGCCATGAAAAACTGTTTTTT

clone size: once
V gene: TRBV5-1
J gene: TRBJ2-3
D gene: NA
CDR3 protein: CASRAGTATDTQYF
CDR3 DNA: TGCGCCAGCAGGGCGGGGACAGCCACAGATACGCAGTATTTT

clone size: NA
V gene: TRBV4-1
J gene: TRBJ2-7
D gene: TRBD1
CDR3 protein: CASSQAQGTSYEQYF
CDR3 DNA: TGCGCCAGCAGCCAGGCACAGGGGACCTCCTACGAGCAGTACTTC

clone size: few
V gene: TRBV9
J gene: TRBJ1-3
D gene: NA
CDR3 protein: CASSVAAGDGRSGNTIYF
CDR3 DNA: TGTGCCAGCAGCGTAGCTGCGGGGGACGGACGCTCTGGAAACACCATATATTTT

clone size: few
V gene: TRBV7-2
J gene: TRBJ2-2
D gene: TRBD2
CDR3 protein: CASSLTLAGGPYAGELFF
CDR3 DNA: TGTGCCAGCAGCTTAACTCTAGCGGGGGGACCCTACGCCGGGGAGCTGTTTTTT

clone size: NA
V gene: TRBV11-2
J gene: TRBJ2-5
D gene: NA
CDR3 protein: CASSPGLETQYF
CDR3 DNA: TGTGCCAGCAGCCCAGGGTTGGAGACCCAGTACTTC

clone size: NA
V gene: TRBV7-8
J gene: TRBJ1-2
D gene: NA
CDR3 protein: CASSLRGVSGASNYGYTF
CDR3 DNA: TGTGCCAGCAGCTTAAGAGGGGTCTCAGGGGCTTCTAACTATGGCTACACCTTC

clone size: NA
V gene: TRBV6-5
J gene: TRBJ1-2
D gene: TRBD1
CDR3 protein: CASSRDRPSGYGYTF
CDR3 DNA: TGTGCCAGTTCCCGGGACAGGCCCTCTGGCTATGGCTACACCTTC

clone size: NA
V gene: TRBV18
J gene: TRBJ2-3
D gene: NA
CDR3 protein: CASSHSVEDTQYF
CDR3 DNA: TGTGCCAGCTCACACTCGGTGGAAGATACGCAGTATTTT

clone size: NA
V gene: TRBV9
J gene: TRBJ2-1
D gene: TRBD1
CDR3 protein: CASSVDTGGYNEQFF
CDR3 DNA: TGTGCCAGCAGCGTAGATACAGGGGGCTACAATGAGCAGTTCTTC

clone size: NA
V gene: TRBV7-9
J gene: TRBJ2-4
D gene: NA
CDR3 protein: CAAGGDIQYF
CDR3 DNA: TGTGCCGCCGGAGGGGACATTCAGTACTTC

clone size: NA
V gene: TRBV5-1
J gene: TRBJ2-1
D gene: NA
CDR3 protein: CASSLQGAGGNEQFF
CDR3 DNA: TGCGCCAGCAGCTTACAGGGAGCTGGAGGTAATGAGCAGTTCTTC

clone size: NA
V gene: TRBV7-2
J gene: TRBJ1-6
D gene: NA
CDR3 protein: CASSLAAVKNSPLHF
CDR3 DNA: TGTGCCAGCAGCTTAGCGGCAGTCAAGAATTCACCCCTCCACTTT

clone size: NA
V gene: TRBV5-4
J gene: TRBJ1-4
D gene: TRBD1
CDR3 protein: CASSLEQGATNEKLFF
CDR3 DNA: TGTGCCAGCAGCTTGGAGCAGGGGGCGACTAATGAAAAACTGTTTTTT

clone size: few
V gene: TRBV5-4
J gene: TRBJ2-1
D gene: TRBD2
CDR3 protein: CASSLRGGAYNEQFF
CDR3 DNA: TGTGCCAGCAGCTTGCGCGGGGGAGCTTACAATGAGCAGTTCTTC

clone size: NA
V gene: TRBV15
J gene: TRBJ2-5
D gene: NA
CDR3 protein: CATSRALGDQETQYF
CDR3 DNA: TGTGCCACCAGCAGAGCGCTAGGGGACCAAGAGACCCAGTACTTC

clone size: NA
V gene: TRBV6-1
J gene: TRBJ2-3
D gene: NA
CDR3 protein: CASSASPGPDTQYF
CDR3 DNA: TGTGCCAGCAGTGCGTCTCCGGGTCCAGATACGCAGTATTTT

clone size: medium-sized
V gene: TRBV11-2
J gene: TRBJ1-5
D gene: NA
CDR3 protein: CASSFPTGRKAQHF
CDR3 DNA: TGTGCCAGCAGCTTCCCGACAGGACGGAAAGCCCAGCATTTT

clone size: NA
V gene: TRBV19
J gene: TRBJ2-1
D gene: NA
CDR3 protein: CASSDRSSYNEQFF
CDR3 DNA: TGTGCCAGTAGTGACAGGAGCTCCTACAATGAGCAGTTCTTC

clone size: NA
V gene: TRBV5-4
J gene: TRBJ2-1
D gene: NA
CDR3 protein: CASRLTQKEADNEQFF
CDR3 DNA: TGTGCCAGCAGGTTGACACAGAAAGAAGCAGACAATGAGCAGTTCTTC

clone size: NA
V gene: TRBV29-1
J gene: TRBJ1-2
D gene: TRBD1
CDR3 protein: CSVEGDRGLLGYTF
CDR3 DNA: TGCAGCGTTGAGGGGGACAGGGGTCTCCTTGGCTACACCTTC

clone size: NA
V gene: TRBV27
J gene: TRBJ1-5
D gene: NA
CDR3 protein: CASSPWDSNQPQHF
CDR3 DNA: TGTGCCAGCAGTCCCTGGGACAGCAATCAGCCCCAGCATTTT

clone size: few
V gene: TRBV7-3
J gene: TRBJ2-1
D gene: NA
CDR3 protein: CASSLEGFSDEQFF
CDR3 DNA: TGTGCCAGCAGCTTGGAGGGGTTTAGCGATGAGCAGTTCTTC

clone size: NA
V gene: TRBV7-9
J gene: TRBJ2-3
D gene: TRBD2
CDR3 protein: CASRPGASGDTQYF
CDR3 DNA: TGTGCCAGCAGGCCTGGCGCTAGCGGAGATACGCAGTATTTT

clone size: NA
V gene: TRBV6-1
J gene: TRBJ2-1
D gene: TRBD1
CDR3 protein: CASRRTGGEFEQFF
CDR3 DNA: TGTGCCAGCCGGAGGACAGGGGGCGAGTTTGAGCAGTTCTTC

clone size: NA
V gene: TRBV29-1
J gene: TRBJ1-6
D gene: NA
CDR3 protein: CSIQTGFRSPLHF
CDR3 DNA: TGCAGTATCCAAACAGGGTTTAGGTCACCCCTCCACTTT

clone size: NA
V gene: TRBV2
J gene: TRBJ1-5
D gene: TRBD1
CDR3 protein: CASSGTGAYSNQPQHF
CDR3 DNA: TGTGCCAGCAGTGGAACAGGGGCCTATAGCAATCAGCCCCAGCATTTT

clone size: NA
V gene: TRBV5-1
J gene: TRBJ2-5
D gene: NA
CDR3 protein: CASSLGGIGETQYF
CDR3 DNA: TGCGCCAGCAGCTTGGGAGGGATTGGAGAGACCCAGTACTTC

clone size: NA
V gene: TRBV7-6
J gene: TRBJ2-3
D gene: NA
CDR3 protein: CASSLAGTTDTQYF
CDR3 DNA: TGTGCCAGCAGCTTAGCCGGGACTACAGATACGCAGTATTTT

clone size: NA
V gene: TRBV5-4
J gene: TRBJ2-3
D gene: TRBD2
CDR3 protein: CASGAPGGVTDTQYF
CDR3 DNA: TGTGCCAGCGGGGCCCCGGGGGGTGTTACAGATACGCAGTATTTT

clone size: once
V gene: TRBV15
J gene: TRBJ2-2
D gene: TRBD1
CDR3 protein: CATREQGMAGELFF
CDR3 DNA: TGTGCCACCCGGGAACAGGGGATGGCCGGGGAGCTGTTTTTT

clone size: NA
V gene: TRBV4-1
J gene: TRBJ2-3
D gene: TRBD2
CDR3 protein: CASRLAGGRADTQYF
CDR3 DNA: TGCGCCAGCCGTCTAGCGGGGGGGCGGGCTGATACGCAGTATTTT

clone size: NA
V gene: TRBV5-1
J gene: TRBJ2-3
D gene: TRBD1
CDR3 protein: CASSDRTGLDTQYF
CDR3 DNA: TGCGCCAGCAGCGACCGGACAGGCCTCGATACGCAGTATTTT

clone size: NA
V gene: TRBV6-6
J gene: TRBJ2-4
D gene: TRBD1
CDR3 protein: CASTKQGLAKNIQYF
CDR3 DNA: TGTGCCAGCACTAAACAGGGGCTAGCCAAAAACATTCAGTACTTC

clone size: NA
V gene: TRBV19
J gene: TRBJ1-5
D gene: TRBD1
CDR3 protein: CASSTPGGRQPQHF
CDR3 DNA: TGTGCCAGTAGTACGCCAGGGGGCCGTCAGCCCCAGCATTTT

clone size: NA
V gene: TRBV6-1
J gene: TRBJ2-7
D gene: NA
CDR3 protein: CASSEVGNEQYF
CDR3 DNA: TGTGCCAGCAGTGAAGTAGGAAACGAGCAGTACTTC

clone size: once
V gene: TRBV7-9
J gene: TRBJ1-2
D gene: NA
CDR3 protein: CASSPPGGGYTF
CDR3 DNA: TGTGCCAGCAGCCCCCCGGGGGGCGGCTACACCTTC

clone size: NA
V gene: TRBV5-1
J gene: TRBJ2-7
D gene: TRBD1
CDR3 protein: CASSFTGDGYEQYF
CDR3 DNA: TGCGCCAGCAGCTTCACAGGGGACGGCTACGAGCAGTACTTC

clone size: NA
V gene: TRBV6-5
J gene: TRBJ2-1
D gene: NA
CDR3 protein: CASSPRPATYNEQFF
CDR3 DNA: TGTGCCAGCAGTCCACGACCCGCGACATACAATGAGCAGTTCTTC

clone size: NA
V gene: TRBV29-1
J gene: TRBJ2-5
D gene: TRBD1
CDR3 protein: CSADRGGDETQYF
CDR3 DNA: TGCAGCGCTGACAGGGGGGGAGACGAGACCCAGTACTTC

clone size: NA
V gene: TRBV10-3
J gene: TRBJ1-1
D gene: NA
CDR3 protein: CAISEKQTLNTEAFF
CDR3 DNA: TGTGCCATCAGTGAAAAACAGACTTTGAACACTGAAGCTTTCTTT

clone size: NA
V gene: TRBV6-5
J gene: TRBJ2-7
D gene: NA
CDR3 protein: CASSYAEEQYF
CDR3 DNA: TGTGCCAGCAGTTACGCCGAGGAGCAGTACTTC